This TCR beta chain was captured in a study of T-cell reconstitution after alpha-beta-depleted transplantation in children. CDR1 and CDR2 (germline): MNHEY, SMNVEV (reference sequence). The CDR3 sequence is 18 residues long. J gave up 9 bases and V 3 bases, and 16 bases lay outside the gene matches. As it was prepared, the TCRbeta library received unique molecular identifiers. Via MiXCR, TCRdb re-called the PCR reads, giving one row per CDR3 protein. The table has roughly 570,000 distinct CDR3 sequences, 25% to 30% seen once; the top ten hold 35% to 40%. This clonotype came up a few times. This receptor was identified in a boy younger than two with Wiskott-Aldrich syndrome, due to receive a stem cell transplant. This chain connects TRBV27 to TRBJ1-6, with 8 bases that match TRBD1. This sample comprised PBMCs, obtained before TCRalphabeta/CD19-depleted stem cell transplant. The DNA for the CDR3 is TGTGCCAGCAGTTTCGGGACAGGTGTCGAGGTTGGTTTTTCACCCCTCCACTTT. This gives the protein CASSFGTGVEVGFSPLHF.